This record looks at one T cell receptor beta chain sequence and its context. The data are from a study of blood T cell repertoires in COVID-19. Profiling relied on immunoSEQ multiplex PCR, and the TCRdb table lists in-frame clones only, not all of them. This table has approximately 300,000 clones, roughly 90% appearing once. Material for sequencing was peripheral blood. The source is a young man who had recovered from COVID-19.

Written as DNA, the CDR3 is TGTGCCAGCAGCTTGGCCGGTTCCTTGGGGACAGTCAATGAGCAGTTCTTC. As protein: CASSLAGSLGTVNEQFF. The V gene is TRBV5-4, the J gene TRBJ2-1; 7 bases are a match to TRBD1. The CDR3 sequence is 17 residues long. Germline trimming cut 0 bases from V and 6 bases from J; bases unmatched to any gene: 12. Germline CDR1 SGHNT, CDR2 YYREEE (reference sequence).